This T cell receptor (beta chain) was obtained from a study of blood T cell repertoires in COVID-19. The germline V gene has CDR1 GTSNPN and CDR2 SVGIG (reference sequence). The CDR3 is 12 amino acids. With 0 bases removed from V and 8 bases from J, the gap between germline ends came to 10 bases. A note on this clone: Within the sample, other DNA sequences also encode this same CDR3.

Profiling relied on immunoSEQ multiplex PCR, and the TCRdb table lists in-frame clones only, not all of them. Among nearly 400,000 clones listed, roughly 86% were seen once. The sequenced sample was PBMCs or T cells enriched from blood (not recorded which). This TCR was recovered from a woman aged 25 to 39 who had recovered from COVID-19. The chain links TRBV30 to TRBJ1-2; D gene unclear. The CDR3 DNA reads TGTGCCTGGAGTGTGGGCGCAGGAGGCTACACCTTC. It is translated as CAWSVGAGGYTF.